This TCR beta chain was documented in a study of CD8 T cells in ankylosing spondylitis. General observations from the study: Some motif variants were previously reported in reactive arthritis synovial fluid and blood. For ankylosing spondylitis blood, a TCR beta motif of about eight highly homologous variants appeared characteristic. Disease-linked clones reportedly showed significant enrichment in matched ankylosing spondylitis synovial fluid. Disease-linked clones were found to be CD8+ and relatively rare in peripheral blood.

Germline V gene data show CDR1 as SGHRS and CDR2 as YFSETQ. This CDR3 has 15 amino acids. V was trimmed by 4 bases and J by 0 bases, leaving 11 bases between them. Scientists made TCR beta libraries using quantitative 5'-RACE with molecular barcodes. One entry per CDR3 protein results from TCRdb running MiXCR on the 5' RACE reads. This table holds 450,000 or so distinct CDR3 sequences, 25% to 30% found once. This clonotype was observed a handful of times. The target antigen is unknown. The material sequenced was blood, either unsorted or a sorted T cell fraction (not recorded which). V usage is TRBV5-1 and J usage is TRBJ2-1; D gene uncertain. The sequence was collected from a male donor with ankylosing spondylitis. CDR3 loop: CASSPRVDSYNEQFF. The CDR3 bases are TGCGCCAGCAGCCCACGAGTTGACTCCTACAATGAGCAGTTCTTC.